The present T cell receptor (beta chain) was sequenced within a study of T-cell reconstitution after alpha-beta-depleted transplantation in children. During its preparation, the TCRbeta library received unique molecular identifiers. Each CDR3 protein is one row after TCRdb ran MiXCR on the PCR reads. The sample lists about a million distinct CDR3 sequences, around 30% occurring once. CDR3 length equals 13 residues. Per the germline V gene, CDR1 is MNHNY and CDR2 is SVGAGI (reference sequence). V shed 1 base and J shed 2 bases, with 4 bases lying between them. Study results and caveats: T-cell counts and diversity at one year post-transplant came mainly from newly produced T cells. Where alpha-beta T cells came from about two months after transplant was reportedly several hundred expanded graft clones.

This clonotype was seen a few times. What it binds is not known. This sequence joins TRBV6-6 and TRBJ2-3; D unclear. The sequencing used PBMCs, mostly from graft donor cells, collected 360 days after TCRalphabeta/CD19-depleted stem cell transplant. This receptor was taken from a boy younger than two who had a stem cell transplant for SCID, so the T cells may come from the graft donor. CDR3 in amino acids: CASSYWDTDTQYF. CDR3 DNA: TGTGCCAGCAGTTACTGGGACACAGATACGCAGTATTTT.